This T cell receptor beta chain emerged from a study of blood T cell repertoires in COVID-19. Libraries were prepared by immunoSEQ multiplex PCR; TCRdb keeps only in-frame clonotypes and omits some of them. The data hold around 250,000 clones, with about 89% observed a single time. The specimen was PBMCs or T cells enriched from blood (not recorded which). The sequence derives from a human donor in a cohort exposed to, infected with or recovered from COVID-19 (not recorded which). The donor label of this sample is uncertain.

CDR3 bases: TGTGCCAGCAGCTACACCCAAAGGCCCCAGCATTTT. Translating it yields CASSYTQRPQHF. The chain couples TRBV5-8 to TRBJ1-5; D ambiguous. Per the germline V gene, CDR1 is SGHTS and CDR2 is YDEGEE. This CDR3 is 12 amino acids long. Trimming removed 3 bases at V and 9 bases at J, with 10 bases between. The whole variable domain, remainder taken from reference TRBV5-8 and TRBJ1-5, is EAGVTQSPTHLIKTRGQQATLRCSPISGHTSVYWYQQALGLGLQFLLWYDEGEERNRGNFPPRFSGRQFPNYSSELNVNALELEDSALYLCASSYTQRPQHFGDGTRLSIL.